The clone carrying this TCR beta chain has a count of ten or more. The antigen remains unidentified. CDR3 length equals 15 residues. V lost 5 bases and J lost 4, with 18 bases in between. Germline V lookup: CDR1 MDHEN, CDR2 SYDVKM. This sample is part of a study of identical twins. Study conclusions and caveats: Insertions were reduced in abundant cord blood beta clonotypes but not in memory repertoires. Twin pairs had excess sharing that was weaker in beta out-of-frame sequences. Modelling underestimated the level of out-of-frame TCR alpha sharing observed in monozygotic twins.

cDNA molecules carried unique molecular identifiers, and template switching added a universal primer site. Each CDR3 protein gets one entry after TCRdb re-called the 5' RACE reads with MiXCR. The profile covers under 250,000 distinct CDR3 sequences, with 7.5% appearing a single time and less than 2% taken by the ten largest. These data also featured in a second study, about yellow fever vaccine responses in identical twins.

The sequence derives from a woman aged 18-29 years in good health. The V and J genes are TRBV28 and TRBJ2-7; D is possibly TRBD1 (6 bases). Sequencing used memory (CD45RO+) T cells sorted from blood. The CDR3 region has the DNA TGTGCCAGCAGTCCCTCGGGCAGGGGAGTTTACGAGCAGTACTTC. Protein: CASSPSGRGVYEQYF.